One sample yielded the 23 T cell receptor beta chains listed below, sequenced in a study of T cells in localized non-small cell lung cancer. Generated by immunoSEQ multiplex PCR, the TCRdb table keeps only in-frame clones and is missing some. The table includes roughly 64,000 clones, 81% detected once. This specimen was PBMCs, taken before any cancer treatment. The receptors shown here come from a man aged 40 to 69 with stage II lung adenocarcinoma.

The chain uses TRBV7-9 and TRBJ2-1, with a possible D match to TRBD1 (6 bases). The V gene's germline CDR1 is SEHNR and CDR2 FQNEAQ (reference sequence). V dropped 5 bases and J dropped 5 bases, with 22 bases sitting between them. The CDR3 extends over 17 amino acids. In DNA, the CDR3 is TGTGCCAGCAGCGGGGGCTCTGGGTGGGGGTCCCACAATGAGCAGTTCTTC. This sequence encodes CASSGGSGWGSHNEQFF.

The rearrangement joins TRBV19 to TRBJ2-1; D is perhaps TRBD1 (6 bases). Trimming pared 5 bases from V and 7 bases from J, leaving 15 bases between. The CDR3 has 14 residues. The germline V gene encodes CDR1 LNHDA and CDR2 SQIVND (reference sequence). DNA for the CDR3: TGTGCCAGTAGTCCCCGTCAGGGGTCGAATGAGCAGTTCTTC. Residues: CASSPRQGSNEQFF.

The chain carries TRBV6-1 and TRBJ1-5; TRBD1 matches 7 bases. The CDR3 loop spans 17 amino acids. CDR1 MNHNS and CDR2 SASEGT come from the germline V gene. V was clipped by 3 bases and J by 7 bases; unmatched bases: 15. CDR3 nucleotides: TGTGCCAGCAGTGAGCCATCTTCAGGGCAGGGGGTCCAGCCCCAGCATTTT. Its protein is CASSEPSSGQGVQPQHF.

The chain uses TRBV19 and TRBJ2-4; 13 bases agree with TRBD2. CDR3 size: 18 residues. CDR1 and CDR2 (germline): LNHDA, SQIVND (reference sequence). The J segment lost 1 base and the V segment lost 7 bases, leaving 10 bases of the junction unmatched. CDR3 amino acids: CASTFGTSGIAAKNIQYF. In nucleotides, the CDR3 is TGTGCCAGTACCTTTGGGACTAGCGGGATAGCGGCCAAAAACATTCAGTACTTC.

The chain links TRBV6-5 to TRBJ2-1; possible D gene TRBD2, 6 bases. Between the trimmed V and J ends, which lost 4 bases and 8 bases, there was a span of 18 bases. Germline values: CDR1 MNHEY, CDR2 SVGAGI. The CDR3 covers 15 residues. CDR3 sequence reads: CASSSSSVVPDEQFF. CDR3 sequence (DNA): TGTGCCAGCAGTTCATCTAGCGTTGTCCCGGATGAGCAGTTCTTC.

By share, this clone counts as medium-sized. The chain has TRBV29-1 and TRBJ1-1, with D possibly matching TRBD1 (5 bases). The CDR3 is 12 residues long. The V and J ends lost 6 bases and 2 bases respectively, with 10 bases between them. Germline V gene sequence: CDR1 SQVTM, CDR2 ANQGSEA. CDR3 sequence (DNA): TGCAGCGTCCACAGGTACAACACTGAAGCTTTCTTT. Its protein is CSVHRYNTEAFF.

The chain recombines TRBV5-6 with TRBJ2-3; 13 nucleotides agree with TRBD2. This CDR3 region has 16 residues. Trimming took 3 bases from V and 2 from J; bases not matched to a gene: 3. Germline loops: CDR1 SGHDT, CDR2 YYEEEE. The CDR3 region has the DNA TGTGCCAGCAGCTGGGGGACTAGCGGGATCACAGATACGCAGTATTTT. Its protein is CASSWGTSGITDTQYF.

DNA of the CDR3: TGTGCCAGCAGCTTAGAAGGGGGGAGCTCCTACGAGCAGTACTTC. This gives the protein CASSLEGGSSYEQYF. The chain is built from TRBV13 and TRBJ2-7; D is perhaps TRBD1 or TRBD2 (6 bases each). V lost 1 base to trimming and J lost 0 bases, with 10 bases between them. This CDR3 is built from 15 residues. CDR1 is PRHDT and CDR2 is FYEKMQ in the germline V gene (reference sequence).

This clone was counted between two and nine times. Other nucleotide sequences in the sample specify the same CDR3. The chain employs TRBV6-1 and TRBJ2-6; D unclear. The CDR3 totals 13 residues. V shed 5 bases and J shed 0 bases, with 2 bases lying between them. CDR1 MNHNS and CDR2 SASEGT come from the germline V gene. The DNA of the CDR3 is TGTGCCAGCAGTACCTCTGGGGCCAACGTCCTGACTTTC. Translated: CASSTSGANVLTF.

The chain combines TRBV7-2 with TRBJ1-1; 7 nucleotides match TRBD1. CDR1 and CDR2 (germline): SGHTA, FQGNSA. V lost 0 bases, J lost 9 bases, and 4 bases stayed unmatched. The CDR3 length is 13 residues. For the CDR3, the DNA is TGTGCCAGCAGCTTAGCTCAGGGGGATCAAGCTTTCTTT. Encoded protein: CASSLAQGDQAFF.

The genes are TRBV13 and TRBJ1-3; 7 bases are a match to TRBD1. The CDR3 runs 15 residues. Trimming took 8 bases from V and 4 from J; bases not matched to a gene: 11. In germline, CDR1 is PRHDT, CDR2 FYEKMQ (reference sequence). CDR3 sequence reads: CASRDSEVSGNTIYF. CDR3 coding DNA: TGTGCCAGCCGGGACAGCGAAGTCTCGGGAAACACCATATATTTT.

A word on this clone: It is unclear where the CDR3 begins or ends on the DNA, so no DNA is shown, and the CDR3 is as TCRdb lists it. This chain uses TRBV10-1 with TRBJ1-1. Ends included, the CDR3 has 18 residues. CDR1 is WNHNN, CDR2 SYGVQD, per germline (reference sequence). CDR3 loop: CASHDRGGRNYFCTEAFF.

This clone has only one observation. The chain joins TRBV4-1 to TRBJ1-5, with TRBD1 matching over 8 bases. CDR1 and CDR2 from the germline V gene are MGHRA and YSYEKL. The length of the CDR3 is 16 residues. V gave up 1 base and J gave up 5 bases; unmatched junction bases: 7. CDR3: CASSQGGQGGDQPQHF. In DNA, the CDR3 is TGCGCCAGCAGCCAAGGTGGACAGGGAGGAGATCAGCCCCAGCATTTT.

The chain links TRBV5-6 to TRBJ2-2; D remains ambiguous. Germline loops: CDR1 SGHDT, CDR2 YYEEEE. The CDR3 has 13 residues. Trimming took 0 bases from V and 11 from J, leaving 11 bases between them. This CDR3 reads CASSLGWARELFF. CDR3 nucleotides: TGTGCCAGCAGCTTGGGATGGGCTCGAGAGCTGTTTTTT.

The V call is TRBV5-1, the J call TRBJ2-1, with unresolved D. Trimming took 5 bases from V and 5 from J, leaving 17 bases between them. There are 15 residues in the CDR3. Germline values: CDR1 SGHRS, CDR2 YFSETQ. CDR3 bases: TGCGCCAGCAGTTCCGAGAATACCAAAGACAATGAGCAGTTCTTC. This gives the protein CASSSENTKDNEQFF.

This rearrangement joins TRBV19 to TRBJ1-4; D remains ambiguous. CDR1 is LNHDA and CDR2 is SQIVND in the germline V gene (reference sequence). The CDR3 length is 15 residues. V was cut by 6 bases and J by 3 bases, with 14 bases left in between. CDR3 nucleotide sequence: TGTGCCAGTAGCTTTCCGGGCGGAGCTAATGAAAAACTGTTTTTT. This encodes CASSFPGGANEKLFF.

In regard to this clone: In the same sample, other DNA sequences code for this CDR3. The chain couples TRBV5-1 to TRBJ2-5; D is uncertain. Germline-derived CDR1 and CDR2 are SGHRS and YFSETQ. The CDR3 consists of 13 residues. The germline V and J ends were trimmed by 2 bases and 2 bases, with 7 bases remaining between them. CDR3 sequence (DNA): TGCGCCAGCAGCTTACCTAGTCAAGAGACCCAGTACTTC. Its protein is CASSLPSQETQYF. Based on the CDR3 plus reference TRBV5-1 and TRBJ2-5, the full variable domain is KAGVTQTPRYLIKTRGQQVTLSCSPISGHRSVSWYQQTPGQGLQFLFEYFSETQRNKGNFPGRFSGRQFSNSRSEMNVSTLELGDSALYLCASSLPSQETQYFGPGTRLLVL.

The CDR3 sequence is CSVARDGYTF. The CDR3 DNA follows: TGCAGCGTTGCAAGGGATGGCTACACCTTC. The genes are TRBV29-1 and TRBJ1-2; D unresolved. Trimming cost V 4 bases and J 6 bases, with 6 bases left between them. CDR1 is SQVTM, CDR2 ANQGSEA, per germline. The CDR3 runs to 10 residues.

CDR3 in DNA: TGTGCCAGCAGTCGGGACAGGTTGGACTACGAGCAGTACTTC. The encoded protein is CASSRDRLDYEQYF. The chain combines TRBV6-1 with TRBJ2-7; TRBD1 aligns across 8 bases. V shed 5 bases, J shed 3 bases, and the junction held 6 bases outside the gene matches. The germline gives CDR1 MNHNS, CDR2 SASEGT. This CDR3 has 14 residues.

In this sample, this clone turned up a few times. The V gene is TRBV2, the J gene TRBJ1-3; the D gene is possibly TRBD1 (5 bases). The length of the CDR3 is 16 residues. Germline V CDR1 and CDR2: SNHLY, FYNNEI. Trimming took off 4 bases at V and 0 bases at J, with 13 bases between the two ends. The CDR3 here is CASSANRGASGNTIYF. CDR3 nucleotides: TGTGCCAGCAGTGCGAACCGAGGGGCCTCTGGAAACACCATATATTTT.

The J gene is TRBJ1-1, the V gene TRBV23-1; a weak D match, TRBD1 (6 bases). TRBV23-1 is labeled an ORF, and its function is uncertain. Deletions cut 4 bases from V and 6 bases from J, with 18 bases between. This CDR3 is built from 15 residues. The CDR3 loop reads CASSRKLGGGPEAFF. CDR3 sequence (DNA): TGCGCCAGCAGTCGAAAATTGGGTGGGGGCCCTGAAGCTTTCTTT.

This clone has just one count. The rearrangement uses TRBV30 and TRBJ1-3; no clear D gene. In germline, CDR1 is GTSNPN, CDR2 SVGIG (reference sequence). The germline V and J ends were trimmed by 0 bases and 0 bases, with 6 bases remaining between them. The CDR3 length is 14 residues. CDR3 sequence reads: CAWSVGYSGNTIYF. The CDR3 region has the DNA TGTGCCTGGAGTGTTGGGTACTCTGGAAACACCATATATTTT.

V usage is TRBV6-1 and J usage is TRBJ1-2; D is perhaps TRBD1 (6 bases). Trimming stripped 6 bases from V and 4 bases from J, with 15 bases between. Looked up from germline, CDR1 is MNHNS and CDR2 is SASEGT. This CDR3 spans 14 amino acids. CDR3 protein: CASSPRGTGYGYTF. DNA of the CDR3: TGTGCCAGCAGCCCAAGGGGGACGGGCTATGGCTACACCTTC.